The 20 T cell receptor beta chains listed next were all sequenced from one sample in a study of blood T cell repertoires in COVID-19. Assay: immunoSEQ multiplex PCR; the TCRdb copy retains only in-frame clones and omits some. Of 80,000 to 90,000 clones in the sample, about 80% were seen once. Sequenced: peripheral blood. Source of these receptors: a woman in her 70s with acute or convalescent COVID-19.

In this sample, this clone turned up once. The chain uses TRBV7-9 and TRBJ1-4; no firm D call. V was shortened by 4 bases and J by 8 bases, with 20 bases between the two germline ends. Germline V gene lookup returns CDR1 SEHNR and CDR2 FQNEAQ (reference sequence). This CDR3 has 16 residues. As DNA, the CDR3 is TGTGCCAGCAGCTCACTGTTAGGGCGGAGGTCAGAAAAACTGTTTTTT. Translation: CASSSLLGRRSEKLFF.

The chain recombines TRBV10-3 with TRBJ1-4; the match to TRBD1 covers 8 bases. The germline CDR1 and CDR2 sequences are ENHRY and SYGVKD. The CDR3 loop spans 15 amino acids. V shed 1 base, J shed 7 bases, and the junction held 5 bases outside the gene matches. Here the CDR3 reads CAISEFGQGSEKLFF. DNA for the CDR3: TGTGCCATCAGTGAGTTCGGACAGGGAAGTGAAAAACTGTTTTTT.

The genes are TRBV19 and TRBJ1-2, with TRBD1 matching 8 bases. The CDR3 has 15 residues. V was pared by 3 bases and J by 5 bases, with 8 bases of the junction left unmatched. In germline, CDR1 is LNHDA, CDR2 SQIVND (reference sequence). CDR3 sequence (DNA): TGTGCCAGTAGTATGTCTACGACAGGGGCATATGGCTACACCTTC. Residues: CASSMSTTGAYGYTF. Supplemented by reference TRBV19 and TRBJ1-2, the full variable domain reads DGGITQSPKYLFRKEGQNVTLSCEQNLNHDAMYWYRQDPGQGLRLIYYSQIVNDFQKGDIAEGYSVSREKKESFPLTVTSAQKNPTAFYLCASSMSTTGAYGYTFGSGTRLTVV.

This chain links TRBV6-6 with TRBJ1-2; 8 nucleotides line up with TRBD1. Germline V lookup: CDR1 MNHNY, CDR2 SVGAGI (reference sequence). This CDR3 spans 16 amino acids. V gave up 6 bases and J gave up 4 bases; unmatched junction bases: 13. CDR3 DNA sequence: TGTGCCAGCAGCCGACCAATGGACAGGGACTTCTATGGCTACACCTTC. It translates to CASSRPMDRDFYGYTF.

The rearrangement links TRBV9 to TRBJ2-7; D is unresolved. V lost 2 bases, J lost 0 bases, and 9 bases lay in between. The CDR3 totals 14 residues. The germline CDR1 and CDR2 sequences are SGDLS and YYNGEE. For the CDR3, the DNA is TGTGCCAGCAGCGTGGAGCTGAGCTCCTACGAGCAGTACTTC. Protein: CASSVELSSYEQYF.

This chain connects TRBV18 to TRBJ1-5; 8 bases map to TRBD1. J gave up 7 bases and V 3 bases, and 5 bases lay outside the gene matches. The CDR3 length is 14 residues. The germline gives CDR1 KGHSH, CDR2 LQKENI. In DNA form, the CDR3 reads TGTGCCAGCTCACCCGCAGGGGGCCAGCAGCCCCAGCATTTT. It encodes CASSPAGGQQPQHF.

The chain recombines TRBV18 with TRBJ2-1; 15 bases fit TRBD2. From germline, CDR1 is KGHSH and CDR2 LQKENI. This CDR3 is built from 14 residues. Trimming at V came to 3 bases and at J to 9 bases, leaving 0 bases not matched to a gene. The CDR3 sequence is CASSPGLAGGEQFF. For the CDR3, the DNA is TGTGCCAGCTCACCGGGACTAGCGGGGGGTGAGCAGTTCTTC. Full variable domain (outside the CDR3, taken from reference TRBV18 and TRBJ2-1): NAGVMQNPRHLVRRRGQEARLRCSPMKGHSHVYWYRQLPEEGLKFMVYLQKENIIDESGMPKERFSAEFPKEGPSILRIQQVVRGDSAAYFCASSPGLAGGEQFFGPGTRLTVL.

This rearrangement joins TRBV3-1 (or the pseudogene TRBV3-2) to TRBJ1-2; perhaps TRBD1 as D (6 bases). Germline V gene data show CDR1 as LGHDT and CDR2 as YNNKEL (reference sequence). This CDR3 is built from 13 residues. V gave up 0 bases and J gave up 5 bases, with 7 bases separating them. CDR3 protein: CASSQEQGYGYTF. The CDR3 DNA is TGTGCCAGCAGCCAAGAACAGGGTTATGGCTACACCTTC.

CDR3 protein: CASSFRTANTEAFF. The CDR3 bases are TGTGCCAGCAGTTTCCGGACAGCTAACACTGAAGCTTTCTTT. The V gene is TRBV28, the J gene TRBJ1-1, with D possibly being TRBD1 (6 bases). This CDR3 comprises 14 residues. Germline-derived CDR1 and CDR2 are MDHEN and SYDVKM. Trimming pared 3 bases from V and 2 bases from J, leaving 10 bases between.

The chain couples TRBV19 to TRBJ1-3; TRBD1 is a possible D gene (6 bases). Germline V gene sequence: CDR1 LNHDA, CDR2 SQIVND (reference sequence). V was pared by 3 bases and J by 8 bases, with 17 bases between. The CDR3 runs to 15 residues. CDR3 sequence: CASSIQPGEGDTIYF. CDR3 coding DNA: TGTGCCAGTAGTATCCAGCCAGGGGAAGGGGACACCATATATTTT.

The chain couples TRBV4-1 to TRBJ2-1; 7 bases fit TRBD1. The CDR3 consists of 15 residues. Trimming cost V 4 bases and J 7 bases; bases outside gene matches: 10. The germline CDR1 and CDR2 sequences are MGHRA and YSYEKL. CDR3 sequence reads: CASSLTGAKANEQFF. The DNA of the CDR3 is TGCGCCAGCAGCCTAACAGGGGCTAAAGCTAATGAGCAGTTCTTC.

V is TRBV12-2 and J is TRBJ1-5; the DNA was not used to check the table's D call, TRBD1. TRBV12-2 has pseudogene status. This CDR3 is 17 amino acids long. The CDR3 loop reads CASRLGTDQPYNQPQHF. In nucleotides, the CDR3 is TGTGCAAGTCGCTTGGGGACAGACCAGCCATACAATCAGCCCCAGCATTTT.

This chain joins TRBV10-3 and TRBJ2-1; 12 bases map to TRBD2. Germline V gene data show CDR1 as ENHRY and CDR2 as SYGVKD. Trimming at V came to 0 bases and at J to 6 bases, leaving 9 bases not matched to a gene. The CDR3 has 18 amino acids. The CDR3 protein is CAISESGATSGGLNEQFF. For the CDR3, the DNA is TGTGCCATCAGTGAGTCGGGGGCTACTAGCGGGGGGCTCAATGAGCAGTTCTTC.

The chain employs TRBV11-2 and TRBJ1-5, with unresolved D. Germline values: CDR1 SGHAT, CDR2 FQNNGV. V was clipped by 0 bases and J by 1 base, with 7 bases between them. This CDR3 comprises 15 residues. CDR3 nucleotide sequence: TGTGCCAGCAGCTTAGAACTCTCCAGCAATCAGCCCCAGCATTTT. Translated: CASSLELSSNQPQHF.

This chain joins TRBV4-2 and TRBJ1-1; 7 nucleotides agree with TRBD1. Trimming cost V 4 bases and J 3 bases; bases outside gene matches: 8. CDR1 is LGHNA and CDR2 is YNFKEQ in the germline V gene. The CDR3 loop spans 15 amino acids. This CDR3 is CASSRRGQSYTEAFF. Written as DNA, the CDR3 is TGTGCCAGCAGCCGTAGGGGACAGTCCTACACTGAAGCTTTCTTT.

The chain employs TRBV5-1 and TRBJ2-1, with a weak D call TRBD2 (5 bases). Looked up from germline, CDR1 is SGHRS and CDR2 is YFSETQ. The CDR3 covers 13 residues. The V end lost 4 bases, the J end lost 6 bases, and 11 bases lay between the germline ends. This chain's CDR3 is CASSIDRGNEQFF. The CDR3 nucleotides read TGCGCCAGCAGCATAGATCGGGGCAATGAGCAGTTCTTC.

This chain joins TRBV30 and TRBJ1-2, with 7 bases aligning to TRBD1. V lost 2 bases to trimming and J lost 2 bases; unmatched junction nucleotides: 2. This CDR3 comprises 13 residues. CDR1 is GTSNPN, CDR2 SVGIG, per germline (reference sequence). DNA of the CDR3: TGTGCCTGGAGTTTACAGGGGAACTATGGCTACACCTTC. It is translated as CAWSLQGNYGYTF.

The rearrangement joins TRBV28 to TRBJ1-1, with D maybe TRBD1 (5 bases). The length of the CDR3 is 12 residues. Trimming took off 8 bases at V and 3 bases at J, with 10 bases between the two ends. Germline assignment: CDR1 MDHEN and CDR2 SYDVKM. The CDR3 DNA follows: TGTGCCAGCCGAAGGGGTTACACTGAAGCTTTCTTT. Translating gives CASRRGYTEAFF.

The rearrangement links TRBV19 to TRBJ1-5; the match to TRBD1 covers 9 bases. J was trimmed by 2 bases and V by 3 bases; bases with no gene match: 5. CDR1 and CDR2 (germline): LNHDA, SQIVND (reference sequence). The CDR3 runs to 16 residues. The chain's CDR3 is CASSIQGQGGNQPQHF. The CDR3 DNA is TGTGCCAGTAGTATCCAGGGACAGGGTGGCAATCAGCCCCAGCATTTT.

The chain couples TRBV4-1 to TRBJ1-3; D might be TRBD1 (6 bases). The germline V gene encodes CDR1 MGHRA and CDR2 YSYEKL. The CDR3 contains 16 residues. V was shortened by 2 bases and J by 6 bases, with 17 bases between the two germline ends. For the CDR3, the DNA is TGCGCCAGCAGCCAATCGGCAGGGGCCGGTCAAAACACCATATATTTT. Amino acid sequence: CASSQSAGAGQNTIYF.